One sample yielded the 18 T cell receptor beta chains listed below, sequenced in a study of cytomegalovirus exposure and HLA in healthy donors. The PCR made use of 60 Vbeta and 13 Jbeta primers. The repertoire was sequenced with immunoSEQ multiplex PCR; TCRdb's copy has only in-frame clones and lacks some. Of about 150,000 clones in the sample, about 83% were seen once. Sequenced input: PBMCs. The source is a middle-aged woman in good health and CMV-seronegative.

To note about this clone: Within the sample, other DNA sequences also encode this same CDR3. The V and J genes are TRBV6-5 and TRBJ1-1; no definite D call. Trimming took off 0 bases at V and 0 bases at J, with 8 bases between the two ends. This CDR3 spans 15 amino acids. Germline V gives CDR1 MNHEY, CDR2 SVGAGI. This CDR3 reads CASSYSSQVNTEAFF. DNA of the CDR3: TGTGCCAGCAGTTACTCATCCCAGGTGAACACTGAAGCTTTCTTT.

CDR3 DNA: TGTGCCTGGAGTTATGGGGGAGGCCCGGTGACCGGGGAGCTGTTTTTT. Translation: CAWSYGGGPVTGELFF. The chain couples TRBV30 to TRBJ2-2; possible D gene TRBD2, 6 bases. The CDR3 loop spans 16 amino acids. The V end was cut by 2 bases, the J end by 5 bases, with 18 bases between. Germline V gene sequence: CDR1 GTSNPN, CDR2 SVGIG (reference sequence).

In the case of this clone: An end of the junction differs from the germline gene, which may be a read error. The genes are TRBV7-7 and TRBJ2-3; TRBD1 might be the D (6 bases). The CDR3 spans 13 residues. From germline, CDR1 is SSHAT and CDR2 FNYEAQ (reference sequence). The CDR3: CASSLSLRGTQYF. The DNA for the CDR3 is TGTGCTAGCAGCTTAAGTCTCAGGGGAACGCAGTATTTT.

The V call is TRBV7-2, the J call TRBJ2-2; 7 nucleotides align to TRBD1. Per the germline V gene, CDR1 is SGHTA and CDR2 is FQGNSA. The CDR3 contains 14 residues. V lost 2 bases and J lost 7; bases outside the gene matches: 4. The CDR3 region has the DNA TGTGCCAGCAGCTTACAACAGGGGATCGGGGAGCTGTTTTTT. It is translated as CASSLQQGIGELFF.

Note on this clone: The sample holds other DNA sequences that translate to the same CDR3. The V gene is TRBV28, the J gene TRBJ1-2; no firm D call. The CDR3 extends over 13 amino acids. V shed 2 bases and J shed 2 bases, with 6 bases lying between them. Germline CDR1 MDHEN, CDR2 SYDVKM. The CDR3 here is CASSLGGNYGYTF. CDR3 coding DNA: TGTGCCAGCAGTTTAGGCGGGAACTATGGCTACACCTTC.

The V call is TRBV27, the J call TRBJ2-7; 7 positions match TRBD2. CDR3 length equals 15 residues. Trimming took 3 bases from V and 2 from J; bases not matched to a gene: 7. Germline lookup yields CDR1 MNHEY and CDR2 SMNVEV (reference sequence). The CDR3 region has the DNA TGTGCCAGCAGTTTGCGAGGGAGGGGCCCCTACGAGCAGTACTTC. This sequence encodes CASSLRGRGPYEQYF.

The CDR3 sequence: CASSLDRTSGGAGELFF. CDR3 sequence (DNA): TGTGCCAGCAGCTTAGATCGCACTAGCGGAGGGGCCGGGGAGCTGTTTTTT. J is TRBJ2-2 and V is TRBV11-3, with TRBD2 matching over 8 bases. From germline, CDR1 is SGHNT and CDR2 YENEEA. V lost 0 bases to trimming and J lost 6 bases; unmatched junction nucleotides: 9. This CDR3 comprises 17 residues.

The chain joins TRBV6-6 to TRBJ1-2, with D perhaps TRBD1 (6 bases). Trimming pared 2 bases from V and 3 bases from J, leaving 7 bases between. This CDR3 contains 13 residues. Germline V gene data show CDR1 as MNHNY and CDR2 as SVGAGI (reference sequence). The CDR3 DNA follows: TGTGCCAGCAGTTACCGGACAGACTATGGCTACACCTTC. Translation: CASSYRTDYGYTF.

The V gene is TRBV30, the J gene TRBJ2-5; 7 bases match TRBD1. V lost 8 bases, J lost 5 bases, and 11 bases stayed unmatched. CDR3 length: 13 amino acids. The germline V gene has CDR1 GTSNPN and CDR2 SVGIG (reference sequence). For the CDR3, the DNA is TGTGCCGAGGGGCACAGGGGACGGGAGACCCAGTACTTC. This encodes CAEGHRGRETQYF.

The gene calls are TRBV5-4 and TRBJ2-3; TRBD2 matches 10 bases. The V and J ends lost 4 bases and 6 bases, in that order; junction bases with no gene match: 11. This CDR3 spans 16 amino acids. Germline CDR1 and CDR2: SGHNT and YYREEE (reference sequence). CDR3 amino acids: CASSGPLAGVGDTQYF. For the CDR3, the DNA is TGTGCCAGCAGCGGTCCGCTAGCGGGAGTTGGGGATACGCAGTATTTT.

The count of this clone is one. V and J are TRBV19 and TRBJ1-5; 7 nucleotides align to TRBD1. The CDR3 sequence is 16 residues long. Germline trimming cut 2 bases from V and 5 bases from J; bases unmatched to any gene: 9. CDR1 is LNHDA and CDR2 is SQIVND in the germline V gene (reference sequence). CDR3 residues: CASSINRDSVDQPQHF. In DNA, the CDR3 is TGTGCCAGTAGTATAAACCGGGACAGTGTCGATCAGCCCCAGCATTTT.

This clone was detected once. V and J are TRBV25-1 and TRBJ1-1; D unresolved. This CDR3 region has 11 residues. In germline, CDR1 is MGHDK, CDR2 SYGVNS. Trimming stripped 4 bases from V and 6 bases from J, with 6 bases between. This chain's CDR3 is CASSAVAEAFF. Here the CDR3 DNA reads TGTGCCAGCAGTGCAGTTGCTGAAGCTTTCTTT.

The rearrangement uses TRBV7-9 and TRBJ1-1; D not certain. This CDR3 spans 16 amino acids. Germline V lookup: CDR1 SEHNR, CDR2 FQNEAQ (reference sequence). V lost 5 bases and J lost 0, with 16 bases in between. CDR3 protein: CASSQHRVPMNTEAFF. The CDR3, as DNA: TGTGCCAGCAGCCAGCACAGAGTACCTATGAACACTGAAGCTTTCTTT.

V is TRBV20-1 and J is TRBJ2-7; no firm D call. The V and J ends lost 4 bases and 4 bases respectively, with 8 bases between them. The CDR3 contains 11 residues. CDR1 and CDR2 (germline): DFQATT, SNEGSKA (reference sequence). Here the CDR3 reads CSAKLLYEQYF. The DNA for the CDR3 is TGCAGTGCTAAACTTCTATACGAGCAGTACTTC.

The chain has TRBV28 and TRBJ1-5; tentative D call: TRBD1 (5 bases). This CDR3 has 14 residues. Trimming removed 11 bases at V and 0 bases at J, with 14 bases between. Germline assignment: CDR1 MDHEN and CDR2 SYDVKM. Here the CDR3 DNA reads TGTGCCGTCGGCCAGGGCTATAGCAATCAGCCCCAGCATTTT. Translation: CAVGQGYSNQPQHF.

Written as DNA, the CDR3 is TGCAGCGTTGGGAGTGAGACCCAGTACTTC. It codes for CSVGSETQYF. The rearrangement joins TRBV29-1 to TRBJ2-5, with D unclear. Trimming took 4 bases from V and 5 from J, leaving 5 bases between them. The V gene's germline CDR1 is SQVTM and CDR2 ANQGSEA. The CDR3 spans 10 residues.

CDR3 region: CARTAQDRGYGYTF. As DNA, the CDR3 is TGTGCCAGGACCGCTCAAGACAGGGGCTATGGCTACACCTTC. V is TRBV2 and J is TRBJ1-2; 8 nucleotides align to TRBD1. J was trimmed by 4 bases and V by 9 bases; bases with no gene match: 10. This CDR3 is built from 14 residues. Germline V gene sequence: CDR1 SNHLY, CDR2 FYNNEI.

The chain employs TRBV10-2 and TRBJ1-1; 12 bases agree with TRBD1. The CDR3 is 16 residues long. V lost 10 bases to trimming and J lost 5 bases; unmatched junction nucleotides: 14. The germline V gene has CDR1 WSHSY and CDR2 SAAADI. The CDR3 reads CATQWGTGGPRTEAFF. CDR3 sequence (DNA): TGCGCCACCCAGTGGGGGACAGGGGGCCCGAGAACTGAAGCTTTCTTT.